These 23 T cell receptor beta chains were all obtained from the same sample, sequenced in a study of somatic mutations in cytotoxic T cells in rheumatoid arthritis. The method was immunoSEQ multiplex PCR; TCRdb's version includes in-frame clones alone and lacks a portion of them. The sample lists about 7,100 clones; roughly 77% were seen once. The specimen was CD8+ T cells sorted from blood. The receptors stem from an adult with rheumatoid arthritis.

The chain recombines TRBV5-5 with TRBJ1-4; a possible D gene is TRBD1 (5 bases). Per the germline V gene, CDR1 is SGHKS and CDR2 is YYEKEE (reference sequence). With 0 bases removed from V and 7 bases from J, the gap between germline ends came to 19 bases. The CDR3 loop spans 17 amino acids. The CDR3 bases are TGTGCCAGCAGCTTGGGACAGCCATTGAAATATGGTGAAAAACTGTTTTTT. Its translation: CASSLGQPLKYGEKLFF.

The genes are TRBV18 and TRBJ2-5; possible D gene TRBD2, 6 bases. V was cut by 0 bases and J by 5 bases, with 7 bases left in between. The CDR3 loop spans 13 amino acids. Germline CDR1 KGHSH, CDR2 LQKENI. The CDR3 is CASSPPSGETQYF. CDR3 DNA: TGTGCCAGCTCACCACCCAGCGGGGAGACCCAGTACTTC.

The rearrangement links TRBV13 to TRBJ2-7; weak D call: TRBD1 (5 bases). The germline V gene has CDR1 PRHDT and CDR2 FYEKMQ (reference sequence). CDR3 length equals 13 residues. The V end lost 0 bases, the J end lost 4 bases, and 7 bases lay between the germline ends. CDR3 loop: CASSLGRGYEQYV. The DNA for the CDR3 is TGTGCCAGCAGCTTAGGAAGGGGTTACGAGCAGTACGTC.

In DNA, the CDR3 is TGCAGCGTTGATGGACCGGGCTCAGATACGCAGTATTTT. Translated, it gives CSVDGPGSDTQYF. V gene TRBV29-1 combines with J gene TRBJ2-3; D remains ambiguous. CDR3 length: 13 amino acids. CDR1 and CDR2 (germline): SQVTM, ANQGSEA. V gave up 3 bases and J gave up 4 bases, with 11 bases separating them.

Turning to this clone: One end of the junction does not line up with germline, which may come from a read error. This chain links TRBV23-1 with TRBJ2-4, with TRBD1 as a possible D gene (7 bases). TRBV23-1 is placed among ORFs of uncertain function. CDR3 length: 11 amino acids. CDR3 residues: CASSQSDREDF. The CDR3, as DNA: TGCGCCAGCAGTCAATCCGACAGGGAGGACTTC.

This clone occurred once. This chain links TRBV5-1 with TRBJ2-3, with D possibly TRBD2 on 6 matching bases. V lost 3 bases and J lost 1, with 18 bases in between. The germline gives CDR1 SGHRS, CDR2 YFSETQ. The CDR3 consists of 17 residues. CDR3 in amino acids: CASSSGDRGFGTDTQYF. CDR3 DNA: TGCGCCAGCAGCTCGGGGGATCGGGGGTTCGGCACAGATACGCAGTATTTT.

This chain joins TRBV10-3 and TRBJ2-1, with TRBD1 as a possible D gene (6 bases). The CDR3 length is 16 residues. The germline CDR1 and CDR2 sequences are ENHRY and SYGVKD. Trimming cost V 0 bases and J 2 bases, with 11 bases left between them. CDR3 DNA: TGTGCCATCAGTGAGTCTGGCAGGGGCGCCTACAATGAGCAGTTCTTC. Translation: CAISESGRGAYNEQFF.

This sequence joins TRBV7-2 and TRBJ1-2; 9 bases match TRBD1. The trim removed 6 bases at V and 3 bases at J, leaving 5 bases unmatched. Germline V gene sequence: CDR1 SGHTA, CDR2 FQGNSA. The CDR3 length is 14 residues. The CDR3 is CASSPTGGDYGYTF. In nucleotides, the CDR3 is TGTGCCAGCAGTCCTACAGGGGGCGACTATGGCTACACCTTC.

The chain combines TRBV2 with TRBJ1-1; 8 bases map to TRBD1. Per the germline V gene, CDR1 is SNHLY and CDR2 is FYNNEI. The CDR3 extends over 14 amino acids. J was trimmed by 0 bases and V by 5 bases; bases with no gene match: 2. CDR3 residues: CASSRDRMNTEAFF. CDR3 nucleotides: TGTGCCAGCAGTCGGGACAGGATGAACACTGAAGCTTTCTTT.

The chain links TRBV7-9 to TRBJ1-6; D gene uncertain. V was clipped by 5 bases and J by 10 bases, with 18 bases between them. The CDR3 extends over 15 amino acids. CDR1 and CDR2 (germline): SEHNR, FQNEAQ (reference sequence). Written as DNA, the CDR3 is TGTGCCAGCAGCCCAGTGACTTTGTTCACCTCACCCCTCCACTTT. Translated: CASSPVTLFTSPLHF.

This chain connects TRBV5-4 to TRBJ1-1; the D is unclear. The germline V gene encodes CDR1 SGHNT and CDR2 YYREEE (reference sequence). Trimming pared 0 bases from V and 2 bases from J, leaving 14 bases between. The CDR3 has 16 amino acids. CDR3 loop: CASSLVLTQFNTEAFF. CDR3 in DNA: TGTGCCAGCAGCTTGGTCCTTACGCAGTTTAACACTGAAGCTTTCTTT.

The chain has TRBV27 and TRBJ2-1; D unclear. The CDR3 contains 13 residues. From germline, CDR1 is MNHEY and CDR2 SMNVEV (reference sequence). The V and J ends lost 0 bases and 5 bases respectively, with 5 bases between them. The CDR3 spells CASSLSGNNEQFF. Written as DNA, the CDR3 is TGTGCCAGCAGTTTATCGGGAAACAATGAGCAGTTCTTC.

The chain joins TRBV7-9 to TRBJ2-4; D remains unclear. Trimming removed 1 base from V and 4 bases from J, with 11 bases in between. Germline loops: CDR1 SEHNR, CDR2 FQNEAQ (reference sequence). CDR3 length equals 15 residues. DNA of the CDR3: TGTGCCAGCAGCTTAGTCCGGAACTCAAAAAACATTCAGTACTTC. Residues: CASSLVRNSKNIQYF.

In this sample, this clone turned up a few times. The V call is TRBV7-9, the J call TRBJ2-1; 10 bases are a match to TRBD2. This CDR3 region has 10 residues. CDR1 SEHNR and CDR2 FQNEAQ come from the germline V gene (reference sequence). CDR3 bases: TGTAGCGGGGGGGCGTATGAGCAGTTCTTC. Its translation: CSGGAYEQFF.

This clone has only one observation. V is TRBV14 and J is TRBJ2-5; D gene ambiguous. Germline lookup yields CDR1 SGHDN and CDR2 FVKESK. CDR3 length: 10 amino acids. V lost 8 bases and J lost 8, with 9 bases in between. The CDR3 spells CASSRVTQYF. In DNA, the CDR3 is TGTGCCAGCTCCCGGGTTACCCAGTACTTC.

The V gene is TRBV7-6, the J gene TRBJ1-1, with unresolved D. Germline V gene sequence: CDR1 SGHVS, CDR2 FNYEAQ. V lost 1 base and J 0 bases, leaving 9 bases between the germline ends. The CDR3 is 15 amino acids. CDR3 nucleotides: TGTGCCAGCAGCTTAGAGGAGGCGATGAACACTGAAGCTTTCTTT. It is translated as CASSLEEAMNTEAFF.

V is TRBV2 and J is TRBJ1-2; D uncertain. The CDR3 extends over 13 amino acids. CDR1 is SNHLY, CDR2 FYNNEI, per germline. V lost 1 base and J 2 bases, leaving 5 bases between the germline ends. The CDR3 reads CASSEEANYGYTF. The CDR3 nucleotides are TGTGCCAGCAGTGAAGAGGCCAACTATGGCTACACCTTC. The full variable domain, its missing parts supplied by reference TRBV2 and TRBJ1-2, is EPEVTQTPSHQVTQMGQEVILRCVPISNHLYFYWYRQILGQKVEFLVSFYNNEISEKSEIFDDQFSVERPDGSNFTLKIRSTKLEDSAMYFCASSEEANYGYTFGSGTRLTVV.

The genes are TRBV6-5 and TRBJ1-5; D gene ambiguous. The length of the CDR3 is 14 residues. The ends were cut back, 0 bases at V and 3 bases at J, with 6 bases in the middle. Germline loops: CDR1 MNHEY, CDR2 SVGAGI. The CDR3 protein is CASSYSGFNQPQHF. The CDR3 nucleotides are TGTGCCAGCAGTTACTCGGGGTTCAATCAGCCCCAGCATTTT.

By sample share, this clone is large. This chain uses TRBV7-9 with TRBJ1-6; the match to TRBD1 covers 8 bases. J gave up 10 bases and V 4 bases, and 15 bases lay outside the gene matches. The CDR3 is 17 residues long. CDR1 is SEHNR, CDR2 FQNEAQ, per germline (reference sequence). The CDR3 bases are TGTGCCAGCAGCTCCCACGAGCGACAGGGGATACGATCACCCCTCCACTTT. Protein: CASSSHERQGIRSPLHF.

The table lists this clone with a few counts. The gene calls are TRBV11-2 and TRBJ1-1; TRBD1 is a possible D gene (6 bases). Germline loops: CDR1 SGHAT, CDR2 FQNNGV. This CDR3 contains 14 residues. Trimming left V 7 bases short and J 6 bases short, with 18 bases between. Here the CDR3 DNA reads TGTGCCAGCACCTTGGGAGGGGGGGGATCTGAAGCTTTCTTT. Translating gives CASTLGGGGSEAFF.

V usage is TRBV7-9 and J usage is TRBJ2-3; D is unclear. The CDR3 is 13 residues long. In germline, CDR1 is SEHNR, CDR2 FQNEAQ (reference sequence). Trimming left V 11 bases short and J 8 bases short, with 20 bases between. For the CDR3, the DNA is TGTGCCGTTGCCTCGGAGACCCCGACTACGCAGTATTTT. Translation gives CAVASETPTTQYF. Using reference TRBV7-9 and TRBJ2-3 for the parts outside the CDR3, the full variable domain is DTGVSQNPRHKITKRGQNVTFRCDPISEHNRLYWYRQTLGQGPEFLTYFQNEAQLEKSRLLSDRFSAERPKGSFSTLEIQRTEQGDSAMYLCAVASETPTTQYFGPGTRLTVL.

This chain joins TRBV6-1 and TRBJ2-7, with D unresolved. V was cut by 1 base and J by 0 bases, with 4 bases left in between. Germline loops: CDR1 MNHNS, CDR2 SASEGT. There are 13 residues in the CDR3. The CDR3 coding sequence is TGTGCCAGCAGTGAAGTTCGCTCCTACGAGCAGTACTTC. Translating gives CASSEVRSYEQYF.

This clone has only one observation. The chain employs TRBV19 and TRBJ1-2; 8 positions agree with TRBD1. The V and J ends lost 3 bases and 3 bases, in that order; junction bases with no gene match: 6. Germline V gene data show CDR1 as LNHDA and CDR2 as SQIVND (reference sequence). This CDR3 spans 15 amino acids. The CDR3 nucleotides are TGTGCCAGTAGTATTATCGGGACAGGTGACTATGGCTACACCTTC. It is translated as CASSIIGTGDYGYTF.